This T cell receptor (beta chain) came from a study of shared clonotypes between healthy human individuals (dated by TCRdb to 2020 to 2022). At the level of the whole study: The cohort included three men and a couple of women between 18 and 49 years of age. To estimate repertoire size and how much clonotype sharing occurs between individuals, the study deeply sequenced the blood TCR repertoires of several healthy adults. To increase sequencing depth and limit assay-specific biases, different laboratories used diverse techniques to prepare libraries and sequence TCR repertoires. For each donor, CD4 naive and CD4 memory were each run on three plates, CD8 naive on two plates, and CD8 memory on one plate. Between about 0.94 and 8.9 billion PBMCs per donor were obtained by leukapheresis. Results the study describes overall, beyond this receptor: Pairwise subsampling led to the expectation that sequencing depth would affect the degree of clonotype sharing among donors. Compared with non-shared clonotypes, clonotypes shared by all four sorted-subset donors had higher generation probabilities. Because the study included a small number of donors, the genetic and exposure-history diversity represented was limited. Larger estimated clonotype richness was generally found for naive subsets than for memory subsets. Even with the large sequencing depth, rarefaction of the sorted-subset datasets indicated that sequencing was incomplete. Sampling was restricted to blood, and TCR repertoires in tissue are likely to differ from TCR repertoires in blood. Approximately 4.8% of naive CD4, 3.5% of naive CD8, roughly 2.4% of memory CD4, and 0.4% of memory CD8 clonotypes were shared across several donors.

TCR CDR3 regions were amplified from genomic DNA by multiplex PCR using the deep immunoSEQ assay. For each cell subset, the extracted genomic DNA was distributed evenly across all wells of several immunoSEQ 96-well plates, and each plate served as one replicate. Each replicate PCR for sorted subsets received roughly 0.2 ug genomic DNA, equal to about 30,000 T cell genomes. The purified libraries were quantified using a Qubit 3.0 fluorometer, sized with a Bioanalyzer 2100, and then quantified again using the KAPA Library Quantification kit. Each immunoSEQ 96-well plate was sequenced on its own single-read 150-cycle Illumina NextSeq 550 flow cell. The published analysis was carried out like this. Because only junctional sequences without quality scores were contained in the immunoSEQ output, filtering matching that applied to full-length reads could not be performed. To assign V/J genes and CDR3, sequences were annotated using PyIR, a Python wrapper for IgBLAST v1.9, with IMGT germline references. Any read was removed if the V/J assignment was weak (E-value above 1e-6), the CDR3 was missing, or the read contained stop codons, out-of-frame junctions, or ambiguous translated residues. V3J clonotypes were defined by identical inferred V gene, J gene, and CDR3 amino acid sequence. Percentage overlap between repertoires was computed as shared unique clonotypes divided by the size of the smaller repertoire. Repertoire richness was assessed with RTK rarefaction, the Chao1 estimator, and Recon v2.1 estimates of unobserved clonotypes. For all TCRbeta clonotypes obtained by the gDNA method from a few donors, generation probabilities were computed with OLGA. In TCRdb, the immuneACCESS table is reduced to in-frame sequences with V and J assigned. These tables do not hold every clone; where another copy was compared, an unresolved V gene accounts for under half, and the others remain unexplained. D and trimming come from the DNA, and the V and J calls and clone size come from that table. The sample records about 2.3 million clones, approximately 93% of which are singletons. Of the sample, about 0.39% is held by the ten largest clones.

Turning to this clone: Its cognate antigen has yet to be identified. The record has no base qualities; no much larger clone is one base away.

Donors were healthy HIV-negative adults with no recently reported acute infections or vaccinations. All donors were Caucasian adults living in Nashville, Tennessee, USA. CD4+ T cells were enriched by magnetic negative selection, after which naive cells were positively selected on CD45RA and the negative fraction was taken as the memory subset. Blood was obtained by leukapheresis, after which PBMCs were separated by Ficoll-Histopaque density gradient centrifugation and cryopreserved in liquid nitrogen vapor phase. Purity and quantity of every magnetically sorted T cell population were checked by analytical flow cytometry. Genomic DNA was isolated from every sorted fraction and measured by UV absorbance on a Nanodrop 2000c. The V end gives up 7 bases and the J end 3 bases, leaving 4 bases in the junction not matched to a gene. Per the germline V gene, SNHLY is the CDR1 and FYNNEI is the CDR2. From cysteine to phenylalanine, the CDR3 is 13 amino acids long. The kept DNA is CDR3 alone, 39 bases in frame from the first base.

This TCR came from a man between 18 and 29 years old in good health. Some clones in this sample may be carry-over from other donors' samples. The source material was naive CD4+ T cells from PBMCs. What this sample's cell subset or site label stands for: CD45RA+ positively selected. This chain is built from TRBV2 and TRBJ2-3; 7 junctional bases match TRBD2. The sequence in DNA is TGTGCCAGCAAACGGGAGGCGACAGATACGCAGTATTTT. The resulting protein is CASKREATDTQYF.